This T cell receptor beta chain was sequenced in a study of T cell responses to AZD1222 COVID-19 vaccine. Details on this clone: Its antigen is currently unknown.

This CDR3 comprises 15 residues. Germline V gives CDR1 MNHEY, CDR2 SMNVEV (reference sequence). The J segment lost 2 bases and the V segment lost 5 bases, leaving 8 bases of the junction unmatched. Using immunoSEQ multiplex PCR, the repertoire was profiled, and TCRdb retains in-frame clones only, with some absent. The sample holds 180,000 or so clones, more than 85% seen once. Overall study results and limits: Regions 160-218 and 743-854 dominated among vaccine-associated CD4 TCRs spanning spike.

The rearrangement links TRBV27 to TRBJ1-2, with 7 positions matching TRBD1. The sequencing here drew on peripheral blood, taken 28 days after the second AZD1222 dose. This clonotype originated in an adult who received the AZD1222 COVID-19 vaccine. This CDR3 reads CASSPRTGLNYGYTF. The DNA of the CDR3 is TGTGCCAGCAGTCCGCGGACAGGATTAAACTATGGCTACACCTTC.